This T cell receptor (beta chain) was sequenced for a study of tumor and adjacent non-tumor tissue in lung cancer. About the research overall: Histology: eleven to twelve adenocarcinoma, a couple of squamous cell carcinoma, 1 small cell lung cancer. About 4.17 million productive TCRbeta reads were obtained per sample on average. Study conclusions and caveats: Tumor tissue had significantly higher TCR diversity than normal lung. Normal lung showed higher cumulative top 100 clone frequency than tumor.

A modified ARM-PCR protocol with three rounds of nested PCR amplified TCRbeta. Each CDR3 protein is one row after TCRdb ran MiXCR on the multiplex PCR reads. The sample holds 90,000 or so distinct CDR3 sequences, 61% seen once. The CDR3 runs 15 residues. Germline CDR1 MNHEY, CDR2 SVGAGI. Details on this clonotype: Its antigen is currently unknown. The junction does not match germline at one end; this may be a read error.

This sample's RNA came from whole unsorted tissue. This TCR was recovered from a man between 65 and 79 years old with non-small cell lung cancer. Sequencing input: lung tumor tissue. The chain carries TRBV6-5 and TRBJ2-7; 11 positions match TRBD2. The CDR3 region has the DNA TGCGCCAGCAGGCCCCGGACTAGCGGGCTATACGAGCGGTACTTC. Amino acid sequence: CASRPRTSGLYERYF.